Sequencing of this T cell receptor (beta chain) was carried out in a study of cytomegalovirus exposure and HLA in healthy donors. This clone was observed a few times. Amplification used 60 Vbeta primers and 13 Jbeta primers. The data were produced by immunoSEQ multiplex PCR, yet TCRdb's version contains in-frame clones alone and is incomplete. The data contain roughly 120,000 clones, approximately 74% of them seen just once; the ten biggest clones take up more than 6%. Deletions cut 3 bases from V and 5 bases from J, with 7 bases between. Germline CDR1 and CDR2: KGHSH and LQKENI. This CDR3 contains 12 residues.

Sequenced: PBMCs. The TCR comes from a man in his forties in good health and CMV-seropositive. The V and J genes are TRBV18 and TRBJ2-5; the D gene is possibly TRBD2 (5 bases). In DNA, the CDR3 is TGTGCCAGCTCACCGACGGGGGAGACCCAGTACTTC. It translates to CASSPTGETQYF.